The rows below give T cell receptor beta chains drawn from one sample of a study of shared clonotypes between healthy human individuals. Sequenced by immunoSEQ multiplex PCR; TCRdb stores in-frame clones only, minus some. The sample lists about 2 million clones, roughly 95% occurring once. The sample was naive CD4+ T cells sorted from blood. The origin of the receptors is a man between 18 and 29 years old in good health. The CDR3 runs from the conserved cysteine through the conserved F or W. D genes are given only for firm matches. Size is omitted from some rows. Given values are once, few, many or a class for expanded clones.

TRBV7-7	TRBD1	TRBJ2-6	.	TGTGCTAGCAGCCTTGACAGGGGCAACGTCCTGACTTTC	CASSLDRGNVLTF
TRBV7-9	TRBD1	TRBJ1-1	.	TGTGCCAGCAGCCAAGGGGGACAGAAGAACACTGAAGCTTTCTTT	CASSQGGQKNTEAFF
TRBV19	.	TRBJ2-7	once	TGTGCCAGTAGTCCCCAGGGAGCCTACGAGCAGTACTTC	CASSPQGAYEQYF
TRBV28	TRBD2	TRBJ2-7	.	TGTGCCAGCAGTCACGCGTCATTAGCGGGGGAGTCAAGCGAGCAGTACTTC	CASSHASLAGESSEQYF
TRBV28	.	TRBJ1-5	.	TGTGCCAGCAGTTTAGGTGGGAGCAATCAGCCCCAGCATTTT	CASSLGGSNQPQHF
TRBV11-1	.	TRBJ1-1	.	TGTGCCAGCAGCTCAGAAAGGGGAGCTTTCTTT	CASSSERGAFF
TRBV5-1	TRBD2	TRBJ2-2	.	TGCGCCAGCAGCTTGAGGGGACTAGCGGGAGCGAACACCGGGGAGCTGTTTTTT	CASSLRGLAGANTGELFF
TRBV11-2	TRBD1	TRBJ1-1	.	TGTGCCAGCAGCTCATCAAGGACAGGGGATGAAGCTTTCTTT	CASSSSRTGDEAFF
TRBV14	TRBD1	TRBJ2-7	.	TGTGCCAGCAGTCCACGACAGGGAAGATCCTACGAGCAGTACTTC	CASSPRQGRSYEQYF
TRBV2	TRBD1	TRBJ2-5	.	TGTGCCGGGGGACAGGCAGAGACCCAGTACTTC	CAGGQAETQYF
TRBV25-1	TRBD1	TRBJ2-5	.	TGTGCCAGCGCCGGACAGGGGACGGAAGAAGAGACCCAGTACTTC	CASAGQGTEEETQYF
TRBV5-4	.	TRBJ2-3	.	TGTGCCAGCAGGTTCCTAGTATCAGATACGCAGTATTTT	CASRFLVSDTQYF
TRBV6-5	.	TRBJ1-1	.	TGTGCCGTTAGGGGGATGAACACTGAAGCTTTCTTT	CAVRGMNTEAFF
TRBV5-1	TRBD1	TRBJ1-6	.	TGCGCCAGCAGCTTCGGGACAGGGGAAAGTTATCTCCACTTT	CASSFGTGESYLHF
TRBV5-6	.	TRBJ1-1	.	TGTGCCAGCAGCACAGACGGGGTAAACACTGAAGCTTTCTTT	CASSTDGVNTEAFF
TRBV6-1	TRBD1	TRBJ2-3	.	TGTGCCAGCAGTGAGGGAGACAGGGGTACGCAGTATTTT	CASSEGDRGTQYF
TRBV23-1	TRBD1	TRBJ1-1	.	TGCGCCAGCAGCGTCAAGTGGGGACAGGGGGCGAGTGAAGCTTTCTTT	CASSVKWGQGASEAFF
TRBV2	.	TRBJ1-5	.	TGTGCCAGCAGTGAAGCGGCAGGGTCTAGCAATCAGCCCCAGCATTTT	CASSEAAGSSNQPQHF
TRBV5-5	.	TRBJ1-5	once	TGTGCCAGCAGCTTGGAATCGATCAATCAGCCCCAGCATTTT	CASSLESINQPQHF
TRBV18	.	TRBJ2-7	.	TGTGCCAGCTCACCGGGAGGCAAGAGCTCCTACGAGCAGTACTTC	CASSPGGKSSYEQYF
TRBV7-2	.	TRBJ2-7	.	TGTGCCAGCAGCTTCAGGGGTGAGTCCTACGAGCAGTACTTC	CASSFRGESYEQYF
TRBV28	TRBD1	TRBJ1-4	.	TGTGCCAGCAGTCGAGACAGGGGAGAGGAAAAACTGTTTTTT	CASSRDRGEEKLFF
TRBV18	TRBD1	TRBJ1-5	.	TGTGCCAGCTCGAGGGACAGGGTTGGTCAGCCCCAGCATTTT	CASSRDRVGQPQHF
TRBV10-1	TRBD2	TRBJ2-5	.	TGCGCCAGCAGCCCTGGGACTAGTCAAGAGACCCAGTACTTC	CASSPGTSQETQYF
TRBV18	TRBD1	TRBJ1-2	.	TGTGCCAGCTCAAAGGACAGGGGGGAAAATGGCTACACCTTC	CASSKDRGENGYTF
TRBV9	.	TRBJ1-4	.	TGTGCCAGCAGCGAGGGCCTCACGGCAACTAATGAAAAACTGTTTTTT	CASSEGLTATNEKLFF
TRBV21-1	.	TRBJ2-3	.	TGTGCCAGCAGCCCCGGGGCAGATACGCAGTATTTT	CASSPGADTQYF
TRBV29-1	.	TRBJ2-7	.	TGCAGCGTTAAAGTCTCCAGAAAGCACTACGAGCAGTACTTC	CSVKVSRKHYEQYF
TRBV28	.	TRBJ1-2	once	TGTGCCAGCAATCGGCCAGGAGTTAACTATGGCTACACCTTC	CASNRPGVNYGYTF
TRBV2	TRBD1	TRBJ1-2	.	TGTGCCAGCAGTACAGGGGTAGGCTATGGCTACACCTTC	CASSTGVGYGYTF
TRBV6-1	.	TRBJ1-5	.	TGTGCCAGCAATGGACAGCTGAATCAGCCCCAGCATTTT	CASNGQLNQPQHF
TRBV19	.	TRBJ1-6	few	TGTGCCAGTACCCTGGGGGAGACGGTGAATTCACCCCTCCACTTT	CASTLGETVNSPLHF
TRBV15	.	TRBJ2-5	.	TGTGCCACCAGCCTTGGACTATTCCAAGAGACCCAGTACTTC	CATSLGLFQETQYF
TRBV11-2	TRBD1	TRBJ1-1	.	TGTGCCAGCAGGAAAAGACAGGGCACGAACACTGAAGCTTTCTTT	CASRKRQGTNTEAFF
TRBV19	TRBD2	TRBJ2-2	few	TGTGCCAGTAGTAGGGGACTAGCGGGAGACACCGGGGAGCTGTTTTTT	CASSRGLAGDTGELFF
TRBV25-1	.	TRBJ1-2	.	TGTGCCAGCAGTGAATTTTACAGGGACTATGGCTACACCTTC	CASSEFYRDYGYTF
TRBV6-5	TRBD2	TRBJ2-7	.	TGTGCCAGTCGGACTAGCGGGGTCTACGAGCAGTACTTC	CASRTSGVYEQYF
TRBV19	TRBD1	TRBJ2-7	.	TGTGCCAGTAGTTCCGGGACAGGGGGCTCCTACGAGCAGTACTTC	CASSSGTGGSYEQYF
TRBV18	.	TRBJ2-1	.	TGTGCCAGCTCACTCGGATATTACAATGAGCAGTTCTTC	CASSLGYYNEQFF
TRBV29-1	.	TRBJ1-1	.	TGCAGCGTTGAAATGACAGAGAACACTGAAGCTTTCTTT	CSVEMTENTEAFF
TRBV4-1	TRBD1	TRBJ1-1	.	TGCGCCAGCAGCCAAGGGGCAGGGGGCGTGGGCACTGAAGCTTTCTTT	CASSQGAGGVGTEAFF
TRBV5-1	.	TRBJ2-3	.	TGCGCCAGCAGCTTAGGGACTGCCGTGAGCACAGATACGCAGTATTTT	CASSLGTAVSTDTQYF
TRBV30	.	TRBJ2-7	.	TGTGCCTGGAGTTTTCGGCTCTACGAGCAGTACTTC	CAWSFRLYEQYF
TRBV2	TRBD2	TRBJ2-1	.	TGTGCCAGCCGGGAGGCGACCGCAGGGGAGCAGTTCTTC	CASREATAGEQFF
TRBV19	.	TRBJ1-5	.	TGTGCCAGTTGTACTACTAGCAATCAGCCCCAGCATTTT	CASCTTSNQPQHF
TRBV6-1	.	TRBJ1-1	once	TGTGCCAGCAGTGACGAGGTGAACACTGAAGCTTTCTTT	CASSDEVNTEAFF
TRBV13	.	TRBJ2-6	.	TGTGCCAGCAGCTTAGGCTTACAGGGAAGTTACTCTGGGGCCAACGTCCTGACTTTC	CASSLGLQGSYSGANVLTF
TRBV18	.	TRBJ2-3	.	TGTGCCAGCTCACTTAGACCGACCCAGGGCACAGATACGCAGTATTTT	CASSLRPTQGTDTQYF
TRBV9	.	TRBJ2-2	.	TGTGCCAGCAGCGTAGGCGGACAGCCCACCGGGGAGCTGTTTTTT	CASSVGGQPTGELFF
TRBV5-1	.	TRBJ1-3	.	TGCGCCAGCAGCTTACAGGGAGACTCTGGAAACACCATATATTTT	CASSLQGDSGNTIYF
TRBV6-6	.	TRBJ1-1	.	TGTGCCAGCAACAAAAACACTGAAGCTTTCTTT	CASNKNTEAFF
TRBV11-2	TRBD2	TRBJ2-1	.	TGTGCCAGCAGCCCTAGGCTAGCGGGAGCACCCGAGCAGTTCTTC	CASSPRLAGAPEQFF